Below, 5 T cell receptor beta chains from the same sample are listed, as sequenced in a study of identical twins (dated by TCRdb to 2016 to 2018). The library was generated by 5' RACE. The data were produced on an Illumina HiSeq 2000. The raw public data were reprocessed by TCRdb itself: fastp quality trimming at Q25, MiXCR clonotype calling, in-frame beta chains only. Every distinct CDR3 protein forms one entry, paired with its most common genes and DNA. The sample data list around 500,000 distinct CDR3 sequences, and over 12% of these were observed just once. Of the sample, approximately 0.52% is held by the ten largest clones. The same specimen was also included in a second study, on yellow fever vaccine responses in identical twins.

Input material: CD4+ T cells sorted from blood. These receptors were obtained from a young woman in good health.

This clonotype was counted ten times or more. The chain couples TRBV29-1 to TRBJ2-1; possibly TRBD2 for D (5 bases). The CDR3 is 11 residues long. Trimming cost V 7 bases and J 5 bases, with 9 bases left between them. Germline lookup yields CDR1 SQVTM and CDR2 ANQGSEA. CDR3 loop: CSASGNNEQFF. In nucleotides, the CDR3 is TGCAGCGCCAGCGGCAACAATGAGCAGTTCTTC.

This clonotype was counted between two and nine times. This sequence joins TRBV11-2 and TRBJ2-5; 12 nucleotides match TRBD2. CDR1 SGHAT and CDR2 FQNNGV come from the germline V gene. The V segment lost 6 bases and the J segment 5 bases; nucleotides outside the gene matches: 10. There are 16 residues in the CDR3. The CDR3 is CASSFLAGGPGETQYF. CDR3 DNA sequence: TGTGCCAGCAGTTTTCTAGCGGGAGGGCCAGGGGAGACCCAGTACTTC.

CDR3 sequence (DNA): TGTGCCAGCTTCCCTGGGGGTAGCGGGACGCATGAGCAGTTCTTC. Its translation is CASFPGGSGTHEQFF. The chain combines TRBV2 with TRBJ2-1; TRBD2 aligns across 8 bases. This CDR3 has 15 residues. Trimming removed 8 bases from V and 8 bases from J; junction bases left unmatched: 14. The germline V gene encodes CDR1 SNHLY and CDR2 FYNNEI.

This clonotype was seen many times. The rearrangement uses TRBV20-1 and TRBJ2-3, with 7 bases matching TRBD2. The CDR3 has 14 amino acids. V dropped 0 bases and J dropped 0; count of bases not matched to a gene: 0. Germline CDR1 DFQATT, CDR2 SNEGSKA (reference sequence). CDR3 coding DNA: TGCAGTGCTAGAGATAGCGGGAGCACAGATACGCAGTATTTT. Amino acids: CSARDSGSTDTQYF.

The gene calls are TRBV29-1 and TRBJ2-3; a possible D gene is TRBD2 (5 bases). V was pared by 0 bases and J by 1 base, with 5 bases between. This CDR3 is 13 amino acids long. Per germline, CDR1 SQVTM and CDR2 ANQGSEA. The CDR3 region has the DNA TGCAGCGTTGAAGACGGGGGCACAGATACGCAGTATTTT. Residues: CSVEDGGTDTQYF.